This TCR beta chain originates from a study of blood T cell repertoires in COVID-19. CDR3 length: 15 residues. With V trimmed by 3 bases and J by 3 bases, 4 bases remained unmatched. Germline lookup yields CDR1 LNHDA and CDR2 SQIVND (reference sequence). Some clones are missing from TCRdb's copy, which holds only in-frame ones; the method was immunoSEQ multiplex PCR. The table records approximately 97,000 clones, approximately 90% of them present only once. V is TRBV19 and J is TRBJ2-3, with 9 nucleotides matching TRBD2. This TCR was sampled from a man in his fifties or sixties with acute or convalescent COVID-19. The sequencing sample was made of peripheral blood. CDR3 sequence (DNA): TGTGCCAGTAGTATTCAGCGGGGGGTAACAGATACGCAGTATTTT. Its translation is CASSIQRGVTDTQYF. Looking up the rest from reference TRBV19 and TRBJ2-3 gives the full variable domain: DGGITQSPKYLFRKEGQNVTLSCEQNLNHDAMYWYRQDPGQGLRLIYYSQIVNDFQKGDIAEGYSVSREKKESFPLTVTSAQKNPTAFYLCASSIQRGVTDTQYFGPGTRLTVL.